This T cell receptor beta chain was captured by sequencing in a study of T cell responses to AZD1222 COVID-19 vaccine (dated by TCRdb to the early 2020s). For context, the study as a whole: A total of just over 230 trial participants underwent TCR sequencing, of whom nearly 210 had received two doses of AZD1222 and around 25 had received two doses of the MenACWY control vaccine. Trial participants were enrolled into age subgroups of 18-55, 56-69 and 70-plus years, which contained 148, 28 and 57 TCR-sequenced participants, respectively. Broad study findings and their caveats: Epitopes outside the regions mutated in the B.1.351 and B.1.1.7 variants were reportedly recognized by nearly half of the unique spike-specific TCRs. The 56-69-year group was small, and its depth increase did not reach significance, likely because of low power. Most participants were white British and females outnumbered males, and the authors suggested that clonal diversity may have been underestimated. Conclusions about previously exposed vaccinees are limited, since just 6 or 7 AZD1222 recipients were seropositive for SARS-CoV-2 at baseline. Spike-specific TCR breadth and depth rose significantly after two AZD1222 doses compared with day 0 and with MenACWY recipients. Because no samples from the day 14 peak response were available, repertoires could be characterized only after the peak T cell response. The whole spike protein was spanned by vaccine-associated CD4 TCRs, and dominant responses were seen in regions 160-218 and 743-854.

Comments on this clone: It has no known antigen specificity. No clone much larger than this one lies a single base away; base qualities are absent.

The time point tag for this specimen amounts to: baseline before first vaccination. The treatment or condition label of this sample denotes: meningococcal conjugate vaccine given as trial control. The vaccinee samples were drawn from two UK trials, COV001 and COV002, one of which was a single-blind randomized controlled phase 2/3 trial testing AZD1222 (ChAdOx1 nCoV-19) in healthy adults. For TCRbeta chain sequencing, PBMC samples were collected from trial participants at day 0 and at day 28 after the second dose. The CDR3 regions of human TCRbeta chains were analyzed by immunosequencing. As for how the authors treated the data: TCRs in the repertoires were compared against a reference library of SARS-CoV-2-specific TCRs that had been generated with the MIRA antigen-specificity platform. Breadth was defined as the fraction of unique TCRs that were SARS-CoV-2-associated. Depth was defined as the fraction of total T cells that were SARS-CoV-2-associated. Using the MIRA data, every spike-specific TCR was mapped to the spike region that the TCR reacted to and assigned to either a CD4 or a CD8 class. Log10-transformed breadth and depth values were compared by one-way ANOVA with Sidak's multiple comparisons tests. TCRdb took this table from immuneACCESS and kept in-frame rearrangements with V and J called. Such tables lack part of the clones; where checked against another copy, unresolved V genes explain under half of the gap, and the rest is unexplained. That table is the source of V, J and clone size, and D and trimming were worked out from the DNA. The sample yields 66,000 or so clones; around 79% were counted once. Together, the top ten hold approximately 20% of the sample.

Cut back by 4 bases and 2 bases, the V and J ends lie 20 bases apart. The CDR1 and CDR2 encoded by the germline V gene are MNHEY and SVGEGT. Including cysteine and phenylalanine, the CDR3 has 17 amino acids. Kept here is only the CDR3 DNA, which spans 51 bases and is read in frame from base 1. The starting material was peripheral blood, obtained on day 0 of MenACWY control vaccination. This sequence uses TRBV6-2 or TRBV6-3 and TRBJ2-5; the D region is possibly TRBD1 or TRBD2, each matching across 6 bases. The sequence was obtained from an adult in good health. The CDR3 region reads CASSSFQGKEGQETQYF. In nucleotides, the sequence is TGTGCCAGCAGTTCCTTTCAGGGGAAGGAGGGACAAGAGACCCAGTACTTC.